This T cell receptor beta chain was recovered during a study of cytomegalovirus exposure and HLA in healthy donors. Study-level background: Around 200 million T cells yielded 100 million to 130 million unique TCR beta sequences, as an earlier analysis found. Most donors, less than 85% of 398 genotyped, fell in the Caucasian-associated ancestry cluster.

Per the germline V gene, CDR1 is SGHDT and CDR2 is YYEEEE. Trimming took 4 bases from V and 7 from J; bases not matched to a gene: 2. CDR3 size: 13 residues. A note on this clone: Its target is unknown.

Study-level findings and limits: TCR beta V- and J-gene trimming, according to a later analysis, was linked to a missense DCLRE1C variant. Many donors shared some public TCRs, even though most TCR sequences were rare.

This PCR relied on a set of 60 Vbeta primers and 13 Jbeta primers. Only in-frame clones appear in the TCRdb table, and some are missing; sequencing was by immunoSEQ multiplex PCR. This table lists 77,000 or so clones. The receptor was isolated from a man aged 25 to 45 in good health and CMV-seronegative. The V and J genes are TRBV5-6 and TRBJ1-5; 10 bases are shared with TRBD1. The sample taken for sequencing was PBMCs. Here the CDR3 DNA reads TGTGCCAGCAGCGCGACAGGGGGCCAGCCCCAGCATTTT. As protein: CASSATGGQPQHF.